This paragraph reports one TCR beta chain. The V gene end was trimmed by 6 bases and the J gene end by 8 bases; junction bases not matched to a gene: 18. The CDR3 has 16 residues. Looked up from germline, CDR1 is MNHEY and CDR2 is SMNVEV (reference sequence). These data originate in a study of blood T cell repertoires in COVID-19. Study context: The United States, Italy and Spain were the sources of the acute and convalescent COVID-19 samples. The cDNA or gDNA used as material had been derived from T cells, B-cell-depleted T cells, or PBMCs.

Only in-frame clones appear in the TCRdb table, and some are missing; sequencing was by immunoSEQ multiplex PCR. This sample has about 34,000 clones; 80% occur once, and the top ten carry around 14%. The receptor comes from a woman in her 70s with acute or convalescent COVID-19. The chain has TRBV27 and TRBJ1-2; 7 nucleotides align to TRBD1. Source material: peripheral blood. CDR3 coding DNA: TGTGCCAGCAGCCAGAATACAGGGGTAAGCTTCACGGGCTACACCTTC. Its translation: CASSQNTGVSFTGYTF.